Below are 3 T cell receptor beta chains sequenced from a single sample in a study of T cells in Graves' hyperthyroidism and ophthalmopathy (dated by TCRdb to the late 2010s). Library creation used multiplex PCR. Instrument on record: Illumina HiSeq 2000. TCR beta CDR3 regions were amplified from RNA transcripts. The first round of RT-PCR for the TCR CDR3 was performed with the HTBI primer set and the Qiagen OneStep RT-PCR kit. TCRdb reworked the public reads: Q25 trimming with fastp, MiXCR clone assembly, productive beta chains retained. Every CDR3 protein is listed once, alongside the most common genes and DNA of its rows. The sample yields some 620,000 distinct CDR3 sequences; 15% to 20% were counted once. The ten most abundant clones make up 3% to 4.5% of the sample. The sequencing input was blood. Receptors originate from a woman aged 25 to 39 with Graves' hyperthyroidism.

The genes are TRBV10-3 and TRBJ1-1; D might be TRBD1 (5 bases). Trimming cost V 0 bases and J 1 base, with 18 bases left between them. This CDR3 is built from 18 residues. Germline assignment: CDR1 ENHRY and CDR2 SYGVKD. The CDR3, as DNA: TGTGCCATCAGTGAGTCCTGGTCCTCCGGGACCCCGAACACTGAAGCTTTCTTT. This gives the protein CAISESWSSGTPNTEAFF.

DNA for the CDR3: TGTGCCAGTAGTGTTCGTCCAGGGGGCGTAGGTAATGAGCAGTTCTTC. It codes for CASSVRPGGVGNEQFF. V gene TRBV19 combines with J gene TRBJ2-1; 8 bases are a match to TRBD1. CDR1 is LNHDA, CDR2 SQIVND, per germline (reference sequence). The CDR3 extends over 16 amino acids. The junction had 13 bases not matched to a gene; V was cut back by 5 bases and J by 7 bases.

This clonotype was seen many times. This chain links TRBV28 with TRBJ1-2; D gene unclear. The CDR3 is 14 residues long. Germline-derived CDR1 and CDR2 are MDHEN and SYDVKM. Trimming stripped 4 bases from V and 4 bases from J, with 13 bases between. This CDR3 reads CASSSPARGYGYTF. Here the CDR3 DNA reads TGTGCCAGCAGTTCACCAGCTCGGGGCTATGGCTACACCTTC.